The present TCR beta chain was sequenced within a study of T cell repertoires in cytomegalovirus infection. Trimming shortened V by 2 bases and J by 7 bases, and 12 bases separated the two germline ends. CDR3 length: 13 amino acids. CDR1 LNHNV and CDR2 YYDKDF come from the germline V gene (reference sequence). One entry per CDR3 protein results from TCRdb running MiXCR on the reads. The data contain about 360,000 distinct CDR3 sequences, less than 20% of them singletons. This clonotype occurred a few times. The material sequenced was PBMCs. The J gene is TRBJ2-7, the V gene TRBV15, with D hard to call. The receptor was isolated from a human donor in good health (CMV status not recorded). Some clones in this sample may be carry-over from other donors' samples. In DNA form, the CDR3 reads TGTGCCACCAGCAGACCCCCTCTGTGGGAGCAGTACTTC. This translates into CATSRPPLWEQYF.